This entry describes one T cell receptor beta chain. The source of the sample is a study of T cell responses to AZD1222 COVID-19 vaccine. V shed 1 base and J 8 bases; nucleotides not matched to a gene: 3. There are 12 residues in the CDR3. Germline CDR1 GTSNPN, CDR2 SVGIG (reference sequence). Clones were read by immunoSEQ multiplex PCR, and TCRdb kept only the in-frame ones, dropping some. This table holds 200,000 to 250,000 clones, roughly 91% found once. The rearrangement links TRBV30 to TRBJ1-1; 8 bases line up with TRBD1. This sequence originates from an adult in good health. The sequencing here drew on peripheral blood, taken on day 0 of MenACWY control vaccination. In DNA, the CDR3 is TGTGCCTGGAGTGGGGACAGGTTAGAAGCTTTCTTT. It is translated as CAWSGDRLEAFF. The full variable domain, with the rest looked up from reference TRBV30 and TRBJ1-1, is SQTIHQWPATLVQPVGSPLSLECTVEGTSNPNLYWYRQAAGRGLQLLFYSVGIGQISSEVPQNLSASRPQDRQFILSSKKLLLSDSGFYLCAWSGDRLEAFFGQGTRLTVV.